The 22 T cell receptor beta chains below all came from one sample that was sequenced in a study of blood T cells in healthy people across ages. A sample-barcoded 5' primer and a J-beta primer mix were used in a second PCR of roughly 7 to 11 cycles. TCRdb processed the 5' RACE reads anew with MiXCR; each CDR3 protein has one entry. This repertoire shows approximately 850,000 distinct CDR3 sequences, roughly 44% found once; its top ten account for about a fifth. Sequenced input: blood. Source of these receptors: a man aged 55 to 70 in good health.

A single count supports this clonotype. The chain has TRBV11-3 and TRBJ2-3, with 8 nucleotides matching TRBD2. CDR1 is SGHNT, CDR2 YENEEA, per germline. CDR3 size: 20 residues. J gave up 1 base and V 3 bases, and 18 bases lay outside the gene matches. The CDR3 reads CASSFPGGVFIDSGTDTQYF. The CDR3 DNA reads as TGTGCCAGCAGCTTTCCCGGGGGGGTGTTTATTGATTCGGGCACAGATACGCAGTATTTT.

The gene calls are TRBV19 and TRBJ1-5; 8 bases align to TRBD1. This CDR3 region has 16 residues. J was trimmed by 6 bases and V by 6 bases; bases with no gene match: 13. CDR1 LNHDA and CDR2 SQIVND come from the germline V gene (reference sequence). The CDR3 is CASSSGDQGAGQPQHF. The CDR3 DNA reads as TGTGCCAGTAGCTCAGGAGACCAGGGGGCAGGTCAGCCCCAGCATTTT. Using reference TRBV19 and TRBJ1-5 for the parts outside the CDR3, the full variable domain is DGGITQSPKYLFRKEGQNVTLSCEQNLNHDAMYWYRQDPGQGLRLIYYSQIVNDFQKGDIAEGYSVSREKKESFPLTVTSAQKNPTAFYLCASSSGDQGAGQPQHFGDGTRLSIL.

The V call is TRBV30, the J call TRBJ2-1; D is ambiguous. Trimming took 3 bases from V and 6 from J, leaving 9 bases between them. CDR1 GTSNPN and CDR2 SVGIG come from the germline V gene (reference sequence). The CDR3 contains 12 residues. The CDR3 coding sequence is TGTGCCTGGAGCCCGGCCTCCAATGAGCAGTTCTTC. Encoded protein: CAWSPASNEQFF.

V and J are TRBV7-2 and TRBJ1-6; TRBD1 aligns across 8 bases. The ends lost 2 bases at V and 2 bases at J; junction bases unmatched: 14. Germline V gene data show CDR1 as SGHTA and CDR2 as FQGNSA. CDR3 size: 20 residues. The CDR3 region is CASSLIRMAPGGTYNSPLHF. CDR3 coding DNA: TGTGCCAGCAGCTTAATCCGGATGGCGCCAGGGGGCACCTATAATTCACCCCTCCACTTT.

The J gene is TRBJ2-2, the V gene TRBV5-1; D is perhaps TRBD2 (5 bases). The CDR3 contains 13 residues. Deletions cut 0 bases from V and 10 bases from J, with 10 bases between. Germline V gene data show CDR1 as SGHRS and CDR2 as YFSETQ. CDR3 DNA sequence: TGCGCCAGCAGCTTGGCCGAGGGAACGGAGCTGTTTTTT. The encoded protein is CASSLAEGTELFF.

The chain has TRBV18 and TRBJ2-5; TRBD2 might be the D (5 bases). The V and J ends lost 6 bases and 5 bases respectively, with 16 bases between them. Germline assignment: CDR1 KGHSH and CDR2 LQKENI. The CDR3 contains 14 residues. The CDR3 spells CASSGGGQLETQYF. The CDR3 bases are TGTGCCAGCTCCGGAGGCGGTCAGCTGGAGACCCAGTACTTC.

Many counts were recorded for this clonotype. The chain couples TRBV6-2 or TRBV6-3 to TRBJ1-6; 8 positions agree with TRBD1. This CDR3 has 14 residues. CDR1 MNHEY and CDR2 SVGEGT come from the germline V gene. The V segment lost 6 bases and the J segment 7 bases; nucleotides outside the gene matches: 5. The CDR3 nucleotides read TGTGCCAGCAGCCCCGGACAGGGAAATTCACCCCTCCACTTT. Translating it yields CASSPGQGNSPLHF.

To note about this clonotype: The junction departs from germline at one end; a sequencing error may be responsible. V usage is TRBV12-3 or TRBV12-4 and J usage is TRBJ2-7; D is perhaps TRBD2 (7 bases). The CDR3 is 14 residues long. CDR3 amino acids: CASILSGGRDEQYF. CDR3 in DNA: TGTGCCAGCATTTTATCGGGGGGCAGGGACGAGCAGTACTTC.

The genes are TRBV6-1 and TRBJ1-2; maybe TRBD1 (6 bases). Germline CDR1 reads MNHNS; CDR2 reads SASEGT. The CDR3 contains 17 residues. Between the trimmed V and J ends, which lost 9 bases and 3 bases, there was a span of 26 bases. The CDR3 protein is CASSPLGGLRFDYGYTF. The CDR3 bases are TGTGCCAGTAGCCCTTTGGGGGGCCTGAGGTTTGACTATGGCTACACCTTC.

For this clonotype: One end of the junction varies from germline; a read error may be responsible. V and J are TRBV4-1 and TRBJ1-1, with TRBD1 as a possible D gene (6 bases). The CDR3 is 15 amino acids. CDR1 is MGHRA, CDR2 YSYEKL, per germline. Written as DNA, the CDR3 is TGCGCCAGCAGGGAGAGCGGGACAAGCAACACCGAAGCTTTCTTT. Translating gives CASRESGTSNTEAFF.

The CDR3 bases are TGCAGCGTCGGTGGGGGCGGGGTAACCGGGGAGCTGTTTTTT. It codes for CSVGGGGVTGELFF. The V call is TRBV29-1, the J call TRBJ2-2; D may match TRBD1 or TRBD2 (6 bases each). There are 14 residues in the CDR3. The germline gives CDR1 SQVTM, CDR2 ANQGSEA. V was cut by 6 bases and J by 5 bases, with 16 bases left in between.

This clonotype was counted a few times. V and J are TRBV12-3 or TRBV12-4 and TRBJ1-1; D unclear. The V end was cut by 3 bases, the J end by 4 bases, with 15 bases between. This CDR3 comprises 15 residues. The CDR3 protein is CASSFGAIVGTEAFF. The CDR3 DNA follows: TGTGCCAGCAGTTTTGGAGCGATCGTGGGCACTGAAGCTTTCTTT.

This chain connects TRBV9 to TRBJ2-2, with D possibly matching TRBD2 (5 bases). The CDR3 length is 14 residues. Germline V lookup: CDR1 SGDLS, CDR2 YYNGEE. The ends were cut back, 4 bases at V and 6 bases at J, with 13 bases in the middle. The CDR3 coding sequence is TGTGCCAGCAGCCCGGGGATGCCACCCGGGGAGCTGTTTTTT. It codes for CASSPGMPPGELFF. Looking up the rest from reference TRBV9 and TRBJ2-2 gives the full variable domain: DSGVTQTPKHLITATGQRVTLRCSPRSGDLSVYWYQQSLDQGLQFLIQYYNGEERAKGNILERFSAQQFPDLHSELNLSSLELGDSALYFCASSPGMPPGELFFGEGSRLTVL.

A note on this clonotype: A much larger clone sits a single nucleotide away, making a read error possible. This chain connects TRBV6-1 to TRBJ2-7; TRBD1 might be the D (5 bases). The end of the DNA fits TRBJ2-5 better, so the J call may be wrong. Germline CDR1 and CDR2: MNHNS and SASEGT. The CDR3 has 15 residues. Here the CDR3 reads CASSEMVWGRETQYF. CDR3 nucleotides: TGTGCCAGCAGTGAAATGGTATGGGGCCGAGAGACCCAGTACTTC.

The V gene is TRBV7-2, the J gene TRBJ2-1; D ambiguous. The length of the CDR3 is 14 residues. Trimming removed 3 bases at V and 13 bases at J, with 19 bases between. The germline V gene has CDR1 SGHTA and CDR2 FQGNSA. DNA of the CDR3: TGTGCCAGCAGCTTTAAAGACCGCCCTGGGTCCCAGTTCTTC. It encodes CASSFKDRPGSQFF.

Concerning this clonotype itself: An end of the junction does not agree with germline; a read error may underlie this. The chain is built from TRBV20-1 and TRBJ1-1, with a possible D match to TRBD1 (5 bases). Germline V gene lookup returns CDR1 DFQATT and CDR2 SNEGSKA (reference sequence). This CDR3 has 14 residues. CDR3 residues: CGAREGRKNTEAFF. The CDR3 nucleotides read TGCGGTGCTAGAGAGGGACGCAAGAACACTGAAGCTTTCTTT.

J is TRBJ1-2 and V is TRBV4-3, with D perhaps TRBD1 (5 bases). The CDR3 sequence is 16 residues long. Deletions cut 0 bases from V and 7 bases from J, with 18 bases between. Germline V lookup: CDR1 LGHNA, CDR2 YSLEER. The CDR3 spells CASSQDRTQGWGGYTF. The CDR3, as DNA: TGCGCCAGCAGCCAAGATAGGACGCAGGGTTGGGGTGGCTACACCTTC.

This clonotype was observed many times. The V gene is TRBV11-2, the J gene TRBJ2-1; the D is unclear. The CDR3 has 12 residues. The ends were cut back, 5 bases at V and 4 bases at J, with 6 bases in the middle. Germline V gene lookup returns CDR1 SGHAT and CDR2 FQNNGV. CDR3 protein: CASSPEYNEQFF. The CDR3 DNA is TGTGCCAGCAGCCCGGAATACAATGAGCAGTTCTTC.

V is TRBV19 and J is TRBJ2-1, with 7 positions matching TRBD1. The end of the DNA fits TRBJ2-7 better, so the J call may be wrong. Germline-derived CDR1 and CDR2 are LNHDA and SQIVND (reference sequence). The length of the CDR3 is 17 residues. The CDR3 here is CASSTPTGLSSYNEQYF. The CDR3, as DNA: TGTGCCAGTAGTACCCCGACAGGGTTGAGCTCCTACAATGAGCAGTACTTC.

The V gene is TRBV29-1, the J gene TRBJ2-2; the match to TRBD1 covers 9 bases. After removal of 4 bases from V and 4 bases from J, the junction contained 4 bases not matched to a gene. The germline CDR1 and CDR2 sequences are SQVTM and ANQGSEA. There are 14 residues in the CDR3. The CDR3 region has the DNA TGCAGCGTTGGAGGGACAGGGCGCACCGGGGAGCTGTTTTTT. Translation: CSVGGTGRTGELFF.

Here the CDR3 DNA reads TGTGCCACCAGCAGAGCCAGTAGAGACGAGCAGTACTTC. Its protein is CATSRASRDEQYF. The gene calls are TRBV15 and TRBJ2-7; D not resolved. This CDR3 contains 13 residues. The ends were cut back, 1 base at V and 5 bases at J, with 9 bases in the middle. Germline V lookup: CDR1 LNHNV, CDR2 YYDKDF (reference sequence).

V usage is TRBV5-1 and J usage is TRBJ2-1; no definite D call. The J call may be incorrect, as the DNA end agrees better with TRBJ2-7. The CDR3 has 14 residues. Germline loops: CDR1 SGHRS, CDR2 YFSETQ. CDR3 region: CASNNPSSYNEQYF. DNA of the CDR3: TGCGCCAGCAATAACCCAAGCTCCTACAATGAGCAGTACTTC.